In this sample, the clone carrying this T cell receptor beta chain turned up a few times. The sample originates from a study of blood T cells in healthy people across ages. A second about 7 to 11 cycle PCR used barcoded and J-beta primers. From the 5' RACE reads, TCRdb called clonotypes with MiXCR, one entry per CDR3 protein. The sample includes more than 650,000 distinct CDR3 sequences, approximately 22% seen only once; the top ten take about 22%. The J segment lost 7 bases and the V segment lost 0 bases, leaving 8 bases of the junction unmatched. Germline CDR1 reads DFQATT; CDR2 reads SNEGSKA (reference sequence). This CDR3 is 15 amino acids long.

The specimen was blood. This chain uses TRBV20-1 with TRBJ1-4; 7 bases are a match to TRBD1. This clonotype originated in a man in his sixties or seventies in good health. In nucleotides, the CDR3 is TGCAGTGCTAGAGATCAGACAGGGAACGGTGAAAAACTGTTTTTT. Amino acids: CSARDQTGNGEKLFF.